This T cell receptor beta chain was sequenced in a study of neurological immune-mediated disorders. cDNA synthesis was performed by 5'RACE with 10-nucleotide random UMIs. TCRdb re-derived calls from the 5' RACE reads in MiXCR, one entry per CDR3 protein. The data show about 24,000 distinct CDR3 sequences, 5.5% to 8% seen once. This clonotype has a count of ten or more. This TCR came from a woman in her 40s in good health. Sequencing was performed on PBMCs.

The CDR3 loop is CATSRGSDGANVLTF. The CDR3 DNA follows: TGTGCCACCAGCAGAGGGTCAGATGGGGCCAACGTCCTGACTTTC. The chain employs TRBV15 and TRBJ2-6; D not resolved. Germline V CDR1 and CDR2: LNHNV, YYDKDF (reference sequence). V dropped 1 base and J dropped 3 bases, with 7 bases sitting between them. CDR3 length: 15 residues.